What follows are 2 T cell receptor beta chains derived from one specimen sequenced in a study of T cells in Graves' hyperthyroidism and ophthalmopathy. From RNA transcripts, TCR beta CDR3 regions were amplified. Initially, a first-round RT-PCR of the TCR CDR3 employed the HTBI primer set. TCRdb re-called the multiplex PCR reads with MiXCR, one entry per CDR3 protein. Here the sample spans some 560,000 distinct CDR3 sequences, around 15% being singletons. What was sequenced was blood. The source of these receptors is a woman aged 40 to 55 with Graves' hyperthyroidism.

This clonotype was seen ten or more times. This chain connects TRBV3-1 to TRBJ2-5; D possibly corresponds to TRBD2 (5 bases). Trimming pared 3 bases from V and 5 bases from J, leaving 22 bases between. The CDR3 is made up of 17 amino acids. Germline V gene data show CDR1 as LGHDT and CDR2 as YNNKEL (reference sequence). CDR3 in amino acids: CASSQVSREGVMETQYF. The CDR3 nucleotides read TGTGCCAGCAGCCAGGTTTCTCGAGAGGGAGTCATGGAGACCCAGTACTTC.

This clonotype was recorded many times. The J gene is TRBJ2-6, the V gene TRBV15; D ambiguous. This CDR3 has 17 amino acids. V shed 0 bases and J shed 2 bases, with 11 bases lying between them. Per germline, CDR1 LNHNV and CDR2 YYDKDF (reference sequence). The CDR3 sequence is CATSRDLAETGANVLTF. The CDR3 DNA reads TGTGCCACCAGCAGAGATCTTGCGGAGACTGGGGCCAACGTCCTGACTTTC.